The present entry profiles one T cell receptor (beta chain) with its context. Its antigen is undetermined. These data belong to a study of T-cell memory formation after mild COVID-19. Findings and caveats of the study: Those CD4+ clones that contracted were mainly in CM and EM (CD8+ ones in EMRA). Pre-infection memory carried some responding clones, suggesting that cross-reactive memory joined.

Germline V lookup: CDR1 SEHNR, CDR2 FQNEAQ (reference sequence). Losses at the gene ends were 1 base for V and 4 bases for J; bases not matched to a gene: 4. There are 15 residues in the CDR3. One entry per CDR3 protein, called by TCRdb with MiXCR from the 5' RACE reads. The data hold 300,000 to 400,000 distinct CDR3 sequences, with around 30% observed a single time. This rearrangement joins TRBV7-9 to TRBJ2-1; 7 nucleotides align to TRBD2. Input material: PBMCs or a T cell subset sorted from them (not recorded which). This clonotype originated in an adult woman who had mild COVID-19 (a few samples of this study predate the infection). Cell type and time point are not known. The CDR3 reads CASSLEGLRYNEQFF. In nucleotides, the CDR3 is TGTGCCAGCAGCTTAGAGGGACTACGATACAATGAGCAGTTCTTC.